This is a list of T cell receptor beta chains from one sample in a study of spatial heterogeneity in lung cancer. One entry per CDR3 protein results from TCRdb running MiXCR on the 5' RACE reads. The sample has fewer than 30,000 distinct CDR3 sequences, around 9.6% seen once. Material: PBMCs, obtained at follow-up. The receptors were gathered from a male donor with early-stage non-small cell lung cancer. CDR3s include the opening cysteine and the closing phenylalanine or tryptophan. A D gene is named only where the DNA matches it firmly. Clone sizes are given selectively: once, few, many, or a class where the clone is expanded.

many,TRBV9,TRBJ2-3,15,-,CASSESLYPADTQYF,TGTGCCAGCAGCGAGTCACTTTATCCAGCAGATACGCAGTATTTT
-,TRBV5-1,TRBJ2-2,14,-,CASRTGRGTGELFF,TGCGCCAGCAGAACGGGGCGCGGCACCGGGGAGCTGTTTTTT
few,TRBV9,TRBJ2-1,15,TRBD1,CASSPTGGALNEQFF,TGTGCCAGCAGCCCAACAGGGGGCGCGTTGAATGAGCAGTTCTTC
many,TRBV5-1,TRBJ2-2,14,TRBD1,CASSLDRGAGELFF,TGCGCCAGCAGCTTGGACAGGGGTGCCGGGGAGCTGTTTTTT
many,TRBV4-2,TRBJ1-6,13,TRBD1,CASSPQGDSPLHF,TGTGCCAGCAGCCCTCAGGGGGATTCACCCCTCCACTTT
few,TRBV18,TRBJ1-2,15,-,CASSPGGTTGYGYTF,TGTGCCAGCTCACCTGGGGGGACTACAGGCTATGGCTACACCTTC
-,TRBV20-1,TRBJ1-5,13,-,CSARAGNTQPQHF,TGCAGTGCTAGAGCTGGGAACACTCAGCCCCAGCATTTT
many,TRBV12-3/TRBV12-4,TRBJ1-6,16,TRBD1,CASSNRGDSYNSPLHF,TGTGCCAGCAGTAACAGGGGAGACTCCTATAATTCACCCCTCCACTTT
many,TRBV27,TRBJ2-5,13,-,CASSPTYQETQYF,TGTGCCAGCAGTCCGACGTACCAAGAGACCCAGTACTTC
few,TRBV20-1,TRBJ2-7,14,-,CSAGFPRGSYEQYF,TGCAGTGCAGGGTTTCCACGGGGCTCCTACGAGCAGTACTTC
many,TRBV13,TRBJ2-7,12,-,CASSLGGGEQYF,TGTGCCAGCAGCTTAGGAGGGGGCGAGCAGTACTTC
-,TRBV6-2/TRBV6-3,TRBJ1-1,13,-,CASSYARETEAFF,TGTGCCAGCAGTTACGCCAGGGAGACTGAAGCTTTCTTT
many,TRBV3-1,TRBJ2-7,15,-,CASSQGPGGDYEQYF,TGTGCCAGCAGCCAAGGTCCGGGCGGGGACTACGAGCAGTACTTC
many,TRBV29-1,TRBJ2-7,10,-,CSVEETEQYF,TGCAGCGTTGAGGAGACCGAGCAGTACTTC
few,TRBV2,TRBJ2-5,12,TRBD1,CASQGAGETQYF,TGTGCCAGTCAGGGGGCGGGGGAGACCCAGTACTTC
-,TRBV2,TRBJ1-1,13,TRBD1,CASKQGVHTEAFF,TGTGCCAGCAAGCAGGGGGTTCACACTGAAGCTTTCTTT
many,TRBV11-2,TRBJ2-7,16,-,CASSPGGSSGVYEQYF,TGTGCCAGCAGCCCAGGGGGGAGTAGCGGGGTATACGAGCAGTACTTC
many,TRBV18,TRBJ1-3,17,-,CASSPGSGRSSGNTIYF,TGTGCCAGCTCACCAGGTTCTGGACGGAGCTCTGGAAACACCATATATTTT